The clone carrying this T cell receptor (beta chain) showed up just a few times. Germline values: CDR1 SEHNR, CDR2 FQNEAQ (reference sequence). The trim removed 6 bases at V and 3 bases at J, leaving 12 bases unmatched. The CDR3 runs 16 residues. This sample was included in a study of cytomegalovirus exposure and HLA in healthy donors. Researchers ran the PCR with 60 Vbeta and 13 Jbeta primers. TCRdb's table, derived via immunoSEQ multiplex PCR, lists solely in-frame clones and lacks some. This table holds more than 150,000 clones, around 83% found once. The receptor comes from a man aged 50-59 years in good health and CMV-seronegative. The chain combines TRBV7-9 with TRBJ2-7, with 9 bases matching TRBD1. Material: PBMCs. The CDR3 region is CASSQTGTGISYEQYF. The CDR3 nucleotides are TGTGCCAGCAGTCAGACCGGGACAGGGATAAGCTACGAGCAGTACTTC.